The clone carrying this T cell receptor (beta chain) was recorded at least ten times. This sample was taken from a study of blood T cell repertoires in COVID-19. V trimming: 1 base; J trimming: 1 base; junction bases outside the gene matches: 1. Germline V gene data show CDR1 as MGHRA and CDR2 as YSYEKL. The CDR3 spans 16 residues. The assay was immunoSEQ multiplex PCR, and TCRdb's table has in-frame clones only and misses some. The sample consists of around 300,000 clones, roughly 87% of them appearing once. The sequence was obtained from a human donor in a cohort sampled during active COVID-19. This chain joins TRBV4-1 and TRBJ2-3; 11 nucleotides line up with TRBD2. Sequenced sample: peripheral blood. Here the CDR3 DNA reads TGCGCCAGCAGCCAAGTTAGCGGGAGGGGCACAGATACGCAGTATTTT. Translating gives CASSQVSGRGTDTQYF.